This entry is about one T cell receptor (beta chain). Its antigen is still unknown. All patients were treatment-naive before thyroid surgery. Original methodology: Variation in CDR3 across clinicopathological groups served as the basis for constructing a distant-metastasis classifier in papillary thyroid cancer. TCRdb redid the clone calls on the PCR reads using MiXCR. These V and J calls derive from TCRdb rather than the authors' analysis. The sample consists of 30,000 to 40,000 clones, 30% to 40% of them appearing once. This CDR3 has 13 amino acids. Per the germline V gene, CDR1 is DFQATT and CDR2 is SNEGSKA (reference sequence). V was shortened by 0 bases and J by 6 bases, with 11 bases between the two germline ends. The source of the sample is a study of metastatic and nonmetastatic thyroid tumors. Study overall: Repertoires were compared across blood and tumor or nodule tissue from malignant and benign thyroid patients. Study observations and caveats: Malignant thyroid tumors reportedly had TCR beta diversity that was significantly higher than in benign nodules, in blood and tumor.

The source material was tumor tissue. This sequence was found in a female donor with papillary thyroid cancer or a benign thyroid nodule (not recorded which). Some clones in this sample may be carry-over from other donors' samples. This rearrangement joins TRBV20-1 to TRBJ1-2; D unresolved. The DNA of the CDR3 is TGCAGTGCTAGAGATGGAGGGTTTCATGGCTACACCTTC. Its translation is CSARDGGFHGYTF.